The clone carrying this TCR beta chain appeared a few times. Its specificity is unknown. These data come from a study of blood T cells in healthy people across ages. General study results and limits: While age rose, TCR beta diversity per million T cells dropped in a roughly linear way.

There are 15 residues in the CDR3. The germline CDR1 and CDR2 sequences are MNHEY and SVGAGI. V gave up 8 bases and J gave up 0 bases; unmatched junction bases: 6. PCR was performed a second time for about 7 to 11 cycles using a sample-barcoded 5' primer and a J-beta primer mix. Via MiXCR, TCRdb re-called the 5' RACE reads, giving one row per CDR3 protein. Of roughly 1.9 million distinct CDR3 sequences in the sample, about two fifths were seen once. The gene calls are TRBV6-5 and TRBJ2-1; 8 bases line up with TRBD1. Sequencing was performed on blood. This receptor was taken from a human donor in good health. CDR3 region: CASGVGQGSYNEQFF. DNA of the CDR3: TGTGCCAGCGGGGTAGGACAGGGCTCCTACAATGAGCAGTTCTTC.